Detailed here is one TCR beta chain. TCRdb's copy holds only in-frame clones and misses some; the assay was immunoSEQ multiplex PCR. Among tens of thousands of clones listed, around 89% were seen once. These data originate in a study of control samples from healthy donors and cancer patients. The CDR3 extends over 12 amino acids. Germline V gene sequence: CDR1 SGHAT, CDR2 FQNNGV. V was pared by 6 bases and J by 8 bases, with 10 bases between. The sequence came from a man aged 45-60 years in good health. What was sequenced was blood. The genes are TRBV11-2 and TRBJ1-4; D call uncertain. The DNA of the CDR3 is TGTGCCAGCAGTTTAAACGTGGAAAAACTGTTTTTT. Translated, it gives CASSLNVEKLFF. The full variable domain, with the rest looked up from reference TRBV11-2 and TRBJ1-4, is EAGVAQSPRYKIIEKRQSVAFWCNPISGHATLYWYQQILGQGPKLLIQFQNNGVVDDSQLPKDRFSAERLKGVDSTLKIQPAKLEDSAVYLCASSLNVEKLFFGSGTQLSVL.